A single sample is the source of the 9 T cell receptor beta chains below, sequenced in a study of cytomegalovirus exposure and HLA in healthy donors. Primers: 60 Vbeta forward and 13 Jbeta reverse. This table comes from immunoSEQ multiplex PCR, and its TCRdb copy is limited to in-frame clones, with some not included. The table includes 150,000 to 200,000 clones, about 85% detected once. The specimen was PBMCs. The receptor set was obtained from a man younger than 30 in good health and CMV-seronegative.

CDR3: CAISAAGTGSYGYTF. CDR3 nucleotide sequence: TGTGCCATCAGTGCCGCCGGGACAGGATCCTATGGCTACACCTTC. The chain uses TRBV10-3 and TRBJ1-2; 8 bases agree with TRBD1. V gave up 4 bases and J gave up 4 bases; unmatched junction bases: 8. Germline V CDR1 and CDR2: ENHRY, SYGVKD. The CDR3 is 15 amino acids.

The rearrangement joins TRBV9 to TRBJ1-1; TRBD1 might be the D (5 bases). The germline V gene has CDR1 SGDLS and CDR2 YYNGEE. Trimming left V 0 bases short and J 6 bases short, with 9 bases between. CDR3 length: 13 amino acids. CDR3 DNA: TGTGCCAGCAGCGTAGACGGGGGGGCTGAAGCTTTCTTT. Residues: CASSVDGGAEAFF.

This clone occurred once. The rearrangement uses TRBV19 and TRBJ1-4, with a tentative D call TRBD1 (5 bases). The CDR3 totals 14 residues. V shed 6 bases and J shed 3 bases, with 11 bases lying between them. The V gene's germline CDR1 is LNHDA and CDR2 SQIVND (reference sequence). The CDR3 protein is CASRTAPSNEKLFF. The CDR3 nucleotides read TGTGCCAGTAGGACAGCCCCTTCTAATGAAAAACTGTTTTTT.

The chain couples TRBV6-1 to TRBJ2-7; 14 nucleotides line up with TRBD2. Germline V gene lookup returns CDR1 MNHNS and CDR2 SASEGT. CDR3 length equals 14 residues. V gave up 6 bases and J gave up 2 bases; unmatched junction bases: 0. CDR3: CASRGLAGAYEQYF. CDR3 coding DNA: TGTGCCAGCAGGGGACTAGCGGGAGCCTACGAGCAGTACTTC.

The J gene is TRBJ2-1, the V gene TRBV19; 8 bases are shared with TRBD2. CDR3 length equals 14 residues. Germline V gives CDR1 LNHDA, CDR2 SQIVND (reference sequence). The V and J ends lost 6 bases and 6 bases, in that order; junction bases with no gene match: 7. The CDR3 coding sequence is TGTGCCAGTAGCCTGACGGGGGGGTTCAATGAGCAGTTCTTC. It yields the protein CASSLTGGFNEQFF.

In the case of this clone: A junction end diverges from the germline sequence, so it may reflect a read error. This chain joins TRBV7-9 and TRBJ2-1, with a tentative D call TRBD1 (5 bases). CDR1 and CDR2 from the germline V gene are SEHNR and FQNEAQ (reference sequence). The CDR3 totals 11 residues. The chain's CDR3 is CSSQGYNEQFF. CDR3 sequence (DNA): TGTTCCAGCCAGGGTTACAATGAGCAGTTCTTC.

The chain links TRBV5-1 to TRBJ2-7, with no clear D. The V end was cut by 0 bases, the J end by 4 bases, with 8 bases between. Germline loops: CDR1 SGHRS, CDR2 YFSETQ. This CDR3 spans 13 amino acids. CDR3 in amino acids: CASSLDRLYEQYF. CDR3 bases: TGCGCCAGCAGCTTGGATAGACTGTACGAGCAGTACTTC.

V is TRBV11-3 and J is TRBJ2-3; TRBD2 aligns across 16 bases. The CDR3 loop spans 20 amino acids. Trimming took 0 bases from V and 5 from J; bases not matched to a gene: 11. Germline V lookup: CDR1 SGHNT, CDR2 YENEEA. This CDR3 is CASSLEGLAGGPGRRDTQYF. CDR3 bases: TGTGCCAGCAGCTTAGAGGGACTAGCGGGAGGGCCGGGGCGTCGAGATACGCAGTATTTT. Drawing the rest from reference TRBV11-3 and TRBJ2-3, the complete variable domain is EAGVVQSPRYKIIEKKQPVAFWCNPISGHNTLYWYLQNLGQGPELLIRYENEEAVDDSQLPKDRFSAERLKGVDSTLKIQPAELGDSAVYLCASSLEGLAGGPGRRDTQYFGPGTRLTVL.

The chain uses TRBV10-3 and TRBJ2-2; 8 bases are shared with TRBD2. The CDR3 totals 15 residues. From germline, CDR1 is ENHRY and CDR2 SYGVKD. The V segment lost 6 bases and the J segment 4 bases; nucleotides outside the gene matches: 7. CDR3: CAIRTSGPATGELFF. The CDR3 DNA is TGTGCCATCAGAACTAGCGGTCCAGCCACCGGGGAGCTGTTTTTT.